The 17 T cell receptor beta chains reported below all come from one sample, sequenced in a study of T cell repertoires in cytomegalovirus infection. TCRdb itself ran the reads through MiXCR, one entry per CDR3 protein. Of some 940,000 distinct CDR3 sequences in the sample, less than 40% were seen once. The antigens these receptors bind are not known. Sequenced here: cultured CD8+ T cells from PBMCs, sampled from culture after CMV antigen stimulation. These receptors were collected from a human donor in good health (CMV status not recorded). Some clones in this sample may be carry-over from other donors' samples.

Remarks on this clonotype: A read error is possible here, since a much larger clone lies one base away. The rearrangement links TRBV24-1 to TRBJ1-5; no firm D call. Germline CDR1 reads KGHDR; CDR2 reads SFDVKD. There are 15 residues in the CDR3. V lost 5 bases and J 0 bases, leaving 10 bases between the germline ends. The DNA of the CDR3 is TGTGCCACCAGTGGGGTCGGGAATAGCAATCAGCCCCAGCATTTT. Its translation is CATSGVGNSNQPQHF.

This clonotype was detected only a few times. The rearrangement joins TRBV4-2 to TRBJ2-7, with 7 nucleotides matching TRBD2. The length of the CDR3 is 13 residues. The V and J ends lost 7 bases and 2 bases, in that order; junction bases with no gene match: 5. CDR1 is LGHNA and CDR2 is YNFKEQ in the germline V gene. The DNA for the CDR3 is TGTGCCAGCACCGGGACTACAACCTACGAGCAGTACTTC. It specifies CASTGTTTYEQYF.

The rearrangement uses TRBV5-4 and TRBJ2-7; the D is unclear. Per germline, CDR1 SGHNT and CDR2 YYREEE (reference sequence). The CDR3 extends over 14 amino acids. The V and J ends lost 6 bases and 5 bases respectively, with 18 bases between them. The CDR3 reads CASTPWPGYNEQYF. In DNA form, the CDR3 reads TGTGCCAGCACTCCATGGCCGGGTTACAACGAGCAGTACTTC.

The genes are TRBV7-3 and TRBJ1-1; a weak D match, TRBD1 (6 bases). Germline V CDR1 and CDR2: SGHTA, FQGTGA. Trimming shortened V by 2 bases and J by 5 bases, and 15 bases separated the two germline ends. This CDR3 spans 15 amino acids. CDR3 sequence: CASSLDVGGRTEAFF. In DNA, the CDR3 is TGTGCCAGCAGCTTAGATGTAGGGGGAAGAACTGAAGCTTTCTTT. Full variable domain (outside the CDR3, taken from reference TRBV7-3 and TRBJ1-1): GAGVSQTPSNKVTEKGKYVELRCDPISGHTALYWYRQSLGQGPEFLIYFQGTGAADDSGLPNDRFFAVRPEGSVSTLKIQRTERGDSAVYLCASSLDVGGRTEAFFGQGTRLTVV.

The chain recombines TRBV2 with TRBJ1-4; TRBD1 is a possible D gene (6 bases). Germline CDR1 and CDR2: SNHLY and FYNNEI. The length of the CDR3 is 15 residues. The V gene lost 7 bases and the J gene lost 7 bases, with 19 bases spanning the gap. DNA of the CDR3: TGTGCCAGCACTCCCCAGGGGTTGTCGGCTGAAAAACTGTTTTTT. It specifies CASTPQGLSAEKLFF.

This sequence joins TRBV20-1 and TRBJ2-3; 8 positions match TRBD2. With V trimmed by 0 bases and J by 2 bases, 16 bases remained unmatched. CDR1 and CDR2 (germline): DFQATT, SNEGSKA (reference sequence). This CDR3 region has 19 residues. CDR3 sequence reads: CSARDDASGLGGVTDTQYF. The CDR3 nucleotides read TGCAGTGCTAGAGATGATGCTAGCGGGTTGGGTGGGGTCACAGATACGCAGTATTTT.

This rearrangement joins TRBV7-3 to TRBJ2-5; D gene uncertain. This CDR3 has 18 amino acids. From germline, CDR1 is SGHTA and CDR2 FQGTGA. Between the trimmed V and J ends, which lost 1 base and 4 bases, there was a span of 22 bases. The CDR3 spells CASSLKALGSSGRETQYF. CDR3 bases: TGTGCCAGCAGCTTAAAGGCCCTGGGTAGCAGTGGCCGAGAGACCCAGTACTTC.

This clonotype was counted many times. The genes are TRBV7-6 and TRBJ2-3, with TRBD2 matching over 14 bases. Germline-derived CDR1 and CDR2 are SGHVS and FNYEAQ. V shed 1 base, J shed 2 bases, and the junction held 8 bases outside the gene matches. The CDR3 runs 19 residues. The CDR3 region is CASSLEPPTSGGATDTQYF. The CDR3, as DNA: TGTGCCAGCAGCTTAGAACCCCCGACTAGCGGGGGGGCCACAGATACGCAGTATTTT.

This clonotype showed up just once. The rearrangement joins TRBV11-2 to TRBJ2-7; 7 bases are a match to TRBD1. The CDR3 contains 18 residues. The trim removed 2 bases at V and 0 bases at J, leaving 13 bases unmatched. From germline, CDR1 is SGHAT and CDR2 FQNNGV. The CDR3 DNA reads TGTGCCAGCAGCTTATGGGACAAGCCGGGACAGAACTCCTACGAGCAGTACGTC. It is translated as CASSLWDKPGQNSYEQYV.

This clonotype was counted many times. In DNA, the CDR3 is TGTGCCAGCAGCCAAGCGGCCCGACCTCAAGAGACCCAGTACTTC. Translation gives CASSQAARPQETQYF. This chain uses TRBV7-2 with TRBJ2-5; TRBD2 is a possible D gene (5 bases). The CDR3 totals 15 residues. Germline V gene sequence: CDR1 SGHTA, CDR2 FQGNSA. V gave up 5 bases and J gave up 2 bases, with 15 bases separating them.

This clonotype has a count of ten or more. The chain joins TRBV7-8 to TRBJ2-2; 7 bases agree with TRBD1. V shed 6 bases and J 4 bases; nucleotides not matched to a gene: 5. Germline V gene sequence: CDR1 SGHVS, CDR2 FQNEAQ. The CDR3 length is 14 residues. CDR3 residues: CASRQQGSTGELFF. For the CDR3, the DNA is TGTGCCAGCAGACAACAGGGGTCCACCGGGGAGCTGTTTTTT.

This chain links TRBV2 with TRBJ1-1, with D possibly TRBD1 on 5 matching bases. Trimming left V 9 bases short and J 2 bases short, with 19 bases between. The CDR3 totals 15 residues. CDR1 is SNHLY, CDR2 FYNNEI, per germline. CDR3 residues: CASNPGEDRNTEAFF. Here the CDR3 DNA reads TGTGCCAGTAATCCAGGCGAAGACAGAAACACTGAAGCTTTCTTT.

A few counts support this clonotype. The rearrangement uses TRBV6-2 or TRBV6-3 and TRBJ2-1; D unresolved. The CDR3 sequence is 12 residues long. V was shortened by 2 bases and J by 8 bases, with 7 bases between the two germline ends. Per germline, CDR1 MNHEY and CDR2 SVGEGT. The CDR3 nucleotides read TGTGCCAGCAGTTACATCCGTCATGAGCAGTTCTTC. This codes for CASSYIRHEQFF.

The V and J genes are TRBV11-2 and TRBJ1-6; no reliable D call. Germline lookup yields CDR1 SGHAT and CDR2 FQNNGV. Trimming shortened V by 0 bases and J by 19 bases, and 13 bases separated the two germline ends. The CDR3 totals 12 residues. The CDR3 here is CASSLDYRVLHF. For the CDR3, the DNA is TGTGCCAGCAGCTTAGACTACCGGGTCCTGCACTTT.

The sample holds a few counts of this clonotype. The chain uses TRBV27 and TRBJ1-1, with D uncertain. CDR1 is MNHEY and CDR2 is SMNVEV in the germline V gene (reference sequence). CDR3 length: 13 amino acids. Trimming pared 6 bases from V and 0 bases from J, leaving 8 bases between. The CDR3 loop is CASRFGLNTEAFF. CDR3 DNA: TGTGCCAGCAGGTTCGGCCTGAACACTGAAGCTTTCTTT.

V gene TRBV6-1 combines with J gene TRBJ2-1; 8 nucleotides agree with TRBD2. The ends lost 4 bases at V and 8 bases at J; junction bases unmatched: 4. This CDR3 has 13 amino acids. The germline V gene encodes CDR1 MNHNS and CDR2 SASEGT. The CDR3 region is CASSARTSYEQFF. CDR3 in DNA: TGTGCCAGCAGTGCGAGGACTAGCTATGAGCAGTTCTTC.

This clonotype was recorded at least ten times. This chain uses TRBV9 with TRBJ2-2; D unclear. CDR1 and CDR2 from the germline V gene are SGDLS and YYNGEE. Trimming cost V 5 bases and J 5 bases, with 10 bases left between them. The CDR3 contains 13 residues. The CDR3: CASSPSLTGELFF. The CDR3 nucleotides are TGTGCCAGCAGTCCCTCGCTGACCGGGGAGCTGTTTTTT.